A selection of T cell receptor beta chains follows, all from one sample in a study of T cell responses to AZD1222 COVID-19 vaccine. The repertoire was sequenced with immunoSEQ multiplex PCR; TCRdb's copy has only in-frame clones and lacks some. This repertoire shows under 40,000 clones, less than 90% found once; its top ten account for approximately 7%. The sequenced sample was peripheral blood, obtained on day 0 of AZD1222 vaccination. The source of these receptors is an adult in good health. The CDR3 runs from the conserved cysteine through the conserved F or W. D genes are given only for firm matches. The size entry is marked missing in some rows and otherwise reads once, few, many or a size class.

>TRBD2|TRBJ2-7|-|TRBV5-4
CASSPWSGRAEQYF
TGTGCCAGCAGCCCCTGGAGCGGGAGGGCCGAGCAGTACTTC
>TRBD2|TRBJ2-1|-|TRBV24-1
CATSEDRGTSGYNEQFF
TGTGCCACCAGTGAGGATCGGGGGACTAGCGGGTACAATGAGCAGTTCTTC
>TRBD1|TRBJ2-7|few|TRBV9
CASSVGDRGYEQYF
TGTGCCAGCAGCGTAGGAGACAGGGGCTACGAGCAGTACTTC
>TRBD2|TRBJ2-3|-|TRBV15
CATSQRVAGAADTQYF
TGTGCCACCAGTCAGAGGGTAGCGGGAGCTGCTGATACGCAGTATTTT
>-|TRBJ1-5|-|TRBV9
CASSSGRGAAQHF
TGTGCCAGCAGCTCAGGGCGGGGCGCAGCCCAGCATTTT
>-|TRBJ2-4|few|TRBV7-2
CASSLEWQTKNIQYF
TGTGCCAGCAGCTTAGAATGGCAGACCAAAAACATTCAGTACTTC
>TRBD1|TRBJ1-5|-|TRBV28
CASSGTGGLKQPQHF
TGTGCCAGCAGCGGGACAGGGGGCTTGAAACAGCCCCAGCATTTT
>-|TRBJ1-2|-|TRBV20-1
CSARENGYTF
TGCAGTGCTAGAGAGAATGGCTACACCTTC
>-|TRBJ2-6|-|TRBV19
CASAVGSGANVLTF
TGTGCCAGTGCCGTGGGCTCTGGGGCCAACGTCCTGACTTTC
>-|TRBJ1-6|-|TRBV5-8
CASSRTSSYNSPLHF
TGTGCCAGCAGCCGCACCAGCTCCTATAATTCACCCCTCCACTTT
>TRBD1|TRBJ1-6|-|TRBV6-6
CASSPDRVNSPLHF
TGTGCCAGCAGTCCGGACAGGGTGAATTCACCCCTCCACTTT
>-|TRBJ2-7|-|TRBV7-9
CASSDTGTRVREQYF
TGTGCCAGCAGCGACACTGGGACACGGGTCCGGGAGCAGTACTTC
>TRBD2|TRBJ2-5|-|TRBV5-1
CASSGDGASGGRQETQYF
TGCGCCAGCAGCGGCGATGGTGCTAGCGGGGGGCGACAAGAGACCCAGTACTTC
>-|TRBJ1-1|-|TRBV4-2
CASSQMGLENTEAFF
TGTGCCAGCAGCCAAATGGGGTTGGAGAACACTGAAGCTTTCTTT